The 10 T cell receptor beta chains reported below all come from one sample, sequenced in a study of T-cell reconstitution after alpha-beta-depleted transplantation in children. Unique molecular identifiers were incorporated during preparation of the TCRbeta library. One entry per CDR3 protein, called by TCRdb with MiXCR from the PCR reads. The sample lists nearly 350,000 distinct CDR3 sequences; roughly 15% were seen once. The material was PBMCs, mostly from graft donor cells, obtained 360 days after TCRalphabeta/CD19-depleted stem cell transplant. The receptors stem from a male patient under 10 years old who had a stem cell transplant for acute lymphoblastic leukemia, so the T cells may come from the graft donor.

This clonotype was observed at least ten times. V usage is TRBV18 and J usage is TRBJ2-5; D uncertain. Germline V gene data show CDR1 as KGHSH and CDR2 as LQKENI. The CDR3 covers 14 residues. V lost 2 bases, J lost 1 base, and 8 bases lay in between. As DNA, the CDR3 is TGTGCCAGCTCACCAGGGGTTCGCCAAGAGACCCAGTACTTC. Amino acids: CASSPGVRQETQYF.

This clonotype has at least ten counts. This chain links TRBV28 with TRBJ2-7; TRBD1 aligns across 8 bases. The germline CDR1 and CDR2 sequences are MDHEN and SYDVKM. After removal of 8 bases from V and 3 bases from J, the junction contained 6 bases not matched to a gene. This CDR3 is 13 amino acids long. This CDR3 reads CASVGTGLYEQYF. The DNA for the CDR3 is TGTGCCAGCGTCGGGACAGGCCTCTACGAGCAGTACTTC.

Comment on this clonotype: A junction end diverges from the germline sequence, so it may reflect a read error. The chain employs TRBV6-1 and TRBJ1-2; tentative D call: TRBD1 (5 bases). The length of the CDR3 is 14 residues. The germline V gene encodes CDR1 MNHNS and CDR2 SASEGT. The CDR3 region is CVSTQGKGYYGYTF. Here the CDR3 DNA reads TGTGTCAGCACCCAGGGAAAGGGGTATTATGGCTACACCTTC.

This clonotype was seen a handful of times. The V call is TRBV30, the J call TRBJ2-1, with D possibly being TRBD1 or TRBD2 (5 bases each). Trimming removed 4 bases at V and 0 bases at J, with 7 bases between. CDR3 size: 13 residues. The V gene's germline CDR1 is GTSNPN and CDR2 SVGIG (reference sequence). CDR3: CAWTRGSYNEQFF. CDR3 bases: TGTGCCTGGACGAGGGGCTCCTACAATGAGCAGTTCTTC.

This CDR3 is CSARVNGLANTYEQYF. The CDR3, as DNA: TGCAGTGCTAGAGTTAACGGACTAGCGAACACCTACGAGCAGTACTTC. The chain uses TRBV20-1 and TRBJ2-7; 9 bases match TRBD2. J was trimmed by 2 bases and V by 1 base; bases with no gene match: 9. Germline CDR1 DFQATT, CDR2 SNEGSKA (reference sequence). The CDR3 is made up of 16 amino acids.

This clonotype showed up just a few times. The rearrangement links TRBV5-1 to TRBJ2-2; 7 bases match TRBD1. This CDR3 contains 16 residues. Losses at the gene ends were 3 bases for V and 1 base for J; bases not matched to a gene: 6. Germline-derived CDR1 and CDR2 are SGHRS and YFSETQ. CDR3 coding DNA: TGCGCCAGCAGCTACCTAGGGGGCTGGAACACCGGGGAGCTGTTTTTT. Protein: CASSYLGGWNTGELFF.

This clonotype was seen many times. V is TRBV7-9 and J is TRBJ1-5; D may be TRBD1 (6 bases). Trimming cost V 5 bases and J 4 bases, with 15 bases left between them. This CDR3 has 15 residues. Germline CDR1 and CDR2: SEHNR and FQNEAQ (reference sequence). This chain's CDR3 is CASSGTGNRNQPQHF. The CDR3 DNA sequence: TGTGCCAGCAGCGGTACAGGGAATCGGAATCAGCCCCAGCATTTT.

The J gene is TRBJ2-3, the V gene TRBV24-1, with D possibly being TRBD1 (6 bases). This CDR3 region has 14 residues. CDR1 KGHDR and CDR2 SFDVKD come from the germline V gene. V lost 4 bases to trimming and J lost 1 base, with 8 bases between them. CDR3 DNA: TGTGCCACCAGTGACCCAGGGGGCACAGATACGCAGTATTTT. It yields the protein CATSDPGGTDTQYF.

Many counts were recorded for this clonotype. J is TRBJ2-7 and V is TRBV21-1; the DNA was not used to check the table's D call, TRBD1. TRBV21-1 represents a pseudogene. CDR3 length: 16 residues. In nucleotides, the CDR3 is TGTGCCAGCAGCAAAATGAACCGGGACAGGGTCTACGAGCAGTACTTC. It translates to CASSKMNRDRVYEQYF.

There are a few counts of this clonotype. This chain joins TRBV6-2 or TRBV6-3 and TRBJ2-7; D call uncertain. The CDR3 extends over 13 amino acids. CDR1 MNHEY and CDR2 SVGEGT come from the germline V gene. V shed 6 bases and J shed 0 bases, with 9 bases lying between them. CDR3 sequence (DNA): TGTGCCAGCAGGCCTACTACCTCCTACGAGCAGTACTTC. As protein: CASRPTTSYEQYF.